This entry describes one TCR beta chain. No antigen is known for it. The sample originates from a study of cytomegalovirus exposure and HLA in healthy donors. Overall study: Earlier findings included about 120 million unique TCR beta sequences obtained from 150 million to 200 million T cells.

The CDR3 has 17 residues. Germline V gene data show CDR1 as SGDLS and CDR2 as YYNGEE. The V and J ends lost 3 bases and 3 bases, in that order; junction bases with no gene match: 11. Study results and limitations: Later analysis indicated greater clonal expansion among HLA-associated TCR beta chains than among equally common other chains.

13 Jbeta primers and 60 Vbeta primers were used for the PCR. This table comes from immunoSEQ multiplex PCR, and its TCRdb copy is limited to in-frame clones, with some not included. The repertoire holds more than 250,000 clones, approximately 90% seen once, with 2% to 3% in the top ten. Healthy bone marrow donors made up the donor group. The study sampled nominally healthy donors, though unrecorded immune exposures were likely. The source is a woman between 18 and 29 years old in good health and CMV-seronegative. The sequenced sample consisted of PBMCs. The chain carries TRBV9 and TRBJ1-2, with 10 bases that match TRBD1. The CDR3, as DNA: TGTGCCAGCAGCGGGGGGGAGAGACAGGGGGCTTACTATGGCTACACCTTC. It is translated as CASSGGERQGAYYGYTF.